This T cell receptor (beta chain) is from a study of regulatory T cells in long-lasting Graves disease. At least ten counts were recorded for this clonotype. What it binds is not known. Findings of the study overall: A limited number of samples was an acknowledged limitation. Favored usage of TRBV28, TRBJ1-2 and TRBJ2-5 was recorded in persistent disease.

Time point noted: newly diagnosed GD, antithyroid drugs for less than 3 months. PBMCs provided the RNA from which the TCR library was made. Through Arm-PCR of CDR3 regions and iRepertoire HTBI primers, TCR beta libraries were built. Methods used by the authors: Identification across samples found some 60 TRBV and roughly 14 TRBJ segments. TCRdb itself ran the multiplex PCR reads through MiXCR, one entry per CDR3 protein. The V and J calls were not made by the authors but by TCRdb's processing. The sample holds approximately 490,000 distinct CDR3 sequences, 15% to 20% seen once. J gave up 6 bases and V 3 bases, and 4 bases lay outside the gene matches. CDR3 length: 15 amino acids. Germline CDR1 reads MNHNS; CDR2 reads SASEGT. These data were likewise used in another study, on T cells in Graves' hyperthyroidism and ophthalmopathy.

The chain links TRBV6-1 to TRBJ2-1; 11 bases agree with TRBD2. The source was peripheral blood mononuclear cells (PBMCs), collected at new diagnosis, from a patient treated with antithyroid drugs. This clonotype originated in a man aged 35-49 years with Graves disease. CDR3 sequence: CASSDLSGRANEQFF. CDR3 coding DNA: TGTGCCAGCAGTGATCTTAGCGGGAGGGCCAATGAGCAGTTCTTC.